A selection of T cell receptor beta chains follows, all from one sample in a study of cytomegalovirus exposure and HLA in healthy donors. Method: immunoSEQ multiplex PCR; TCRdb's copy keeps in-frame clones and lacks some. The sample carries 150,000 to 200,000 clones, 75% to 90% recorded once. The sample comprised PBMCs. The receptors derive from a young man in good health and CMV-seropositive. Both conserved end residues are trimmed from each CDR3. Fields, in order: clone size, V gene, J gene, CDR3 protein. Only part of the rows carry a size: once, few, many, or a class if the clone is expanded.

.	TRBV6-5	.	ASRDIYEQY
.	TRBV28	TRBJ1-2	ASRMGQWGYGYT
.	TRBV5-1	TRBJ2-5	ASSLDRGRQETQY
.	TRBV9	TRBJ2-3	ASSVASGSTLDTQY
.	TRBV7-9	TRBJ2-7	ASSSTGREQY
.	TRBV18	TRBJ1-1	ASSPKSSGDEAF
.	TRBV30	TRBJ2-5	AWSVGGQETQY
.	TRBV6-1	TRBJ2-5	ASSGLGGQETQY
.	TRBV7-8	.	ASSLGTSSEQY
.	TRBV19	TRBJ1-6	ASSITSSGRLYSPLH
.	TRBV27	TRBJ1-1	ASSLVVGAEAF
.	TRBV7-8	TRBJ1-1	ASSFDRGSEAF
.	TRBV27	TRBJ1-2	ASSLSGGNYGYT
.	TRBV18	TRBJ1-3	ASSTRQGTGNTIY
.	TRBV5-8	TRBJ2-1	ASSGERLAGADEQF
.	TRBV27	TRBJ2-3	ASTLAGGTDTQY
.	TRBV14	TRBJ1-4	ASSQEGLGEKLF
.	TRBV16	TRBJ2-2	ASSQGTGGDTGELF
.	TRBV30	TRBJ2-1	AWWGGSEQF
once	TRBV27	TRBJ2-1	ASSLPGLGDNEQF
.	TRBV2	TRBJ1-2	ASSSRTGHHGYT
.	TRBV7-3	TRBJ1-2	ASSLGSWGHGYT
.	TRBV30	TRBJ2-1	AWSPLLGLLRGEQF
.	TRBV10-2	TRBJ2-7	ASRTTSGEQY
.	TRBV30	TRBJ2-1	AWSEGALIRDEQF
.	TRBV5-1	TRBJ2-3	ASSFWGGMTDTQY
.	TRBV5-1	TRBJ1-1	ASSPSATMNTEAF
.	TRBV18	.	ASSPPGGFYEQY
once	TRBV9	TRBJ1-2	ASSGDSYYGYT
.	TRBV6-5	TRBJ1-4	ASSYNAGVEKLF
.	TRBV5-1	TRBJ2-3	ASSSERGTDTQY
.	TRBV6-1	TRBJ2-5	ASSALETQY
.	TRBV19	TRBJ1-5	ASSIRSSGTGRNQPQH
.	TRBV7-9	TRBJ1-6	ASSLGSGQIQFNNSPLH
.	TRBV6-5	TRBJ2-5	ASSYSASGGLEQY
.	TRBV7-9	TRBJ1-3	ASSLLLGGPGNTIY
.	TRBV19	TRBJ2-7	ASSVSGTGAYEQY